The 24 T cell receptor beta chains below were found in one sample sequenced in a study of blood T cell repertoires in COVID-19. Clones were sequenced by immunoSEQ multiplex PCR, and TCRdb holds only the in-frame ones, with some missing. The sample lists 200,000 to 300,000 clones; around four fifths were seen once. Sequenced: peripheral blood. The source is a man between 60 and 75 years old with acute or convalescent COVID-19.

This chain links TRBV5-1 with TRBJ2-5; D not certain. Trimming removed 2 bases at V and 2 bases at J, with 10 bases between. The CDR3 extends over 14 amino acids. The germline V gene encodes CDR1 SGHRS and CDR2 YFSETQ. The CDR3 is CASSLTALQETQYF. The CDR3 nucleotides are TGCGCCAGCAGCTTAACAGCTCTTCAAGAGACCCAGTACTTC. The full variable domain, in which reference TRBV5-1 and TRBJ2-5 provide the parts outside the CDR3, is KAGVTQTPRYLIKTRGQQVTLSCSPISGHRSVSWYQQTPGQGLQFLFEYFSETQRNKGNFPGRFSGRQFSNSRSEMNVSTLELGDSALYLCASSLTALQETQYFGPGTRLLVL.

The chain carries TRBV4-1 and TRBJ1-1, with a tentative D call TRBD1 (5 bases). Germline assignment: CDR1 MGHRA and CDR2 YSYEKL. V was pared by 0 bases and J by 5 bases, with 10 bases between. This CDR3 is built from 14 residues. CDR3 in amino acids: CASSQDRGVTEAFF. The CDR3 region has the DNA TGCGCCAGCAGCCAAGATAGGGGCGTGACTGAAGCTTTCTTT.

The chain joins TRBV25-1 to TRBJ2-3, with a tentative D call TRBD2 (6 bases). V lost 0 bases to trimming and J lost 2 bases, with 15 bases between them. The CDR3 covers 17 residues. CDR1 is MGHDK and CDR2 is SYGVNS in the germline V gene. CDR3 residues: CASSEYPLGGNTDTQYF. The CDR3 DNA reads TGTGCCAGCAGTGAATATCCCCTGGGCGGGAACACAGATACGCAGTATTTT.

The CDR3 loop is CASSQGGLAGGNEQFF. The CDR3 DNA reads TGCGCCAGCAGCCAAGGGGGTCTAGCGGGAGGAAATGAGCAGTTCTTC. This chain connects TRBV4-1 to TRBJ2-1, with 11 bases aligning to TRBD2. Germline assignment: CDR1 MGHRA and CDR2 YSYEKL. Trimming cost V 1 base and J 7 bases; bases outside gene matches: 6. The CDR3 length is 16 residues.

The chain carries TRBV18 and TRBJ2-5, with D tentatively TRBD2 (5 bases). This CDR3 spans 16 amino acids. Germline V lookup: CDR1 KGHSH, CDR2 LQKENI. Deletions cut 4 bases from V and 4 bases from J, with 19 bases between. CDR3 amino acids: CASSLGMPRGRETQYF. DNA for the CDR3: TGTGCCAGCTCACTAGGGATGCCAAGAGGGAGAGAGACCCAGTACTTC. Variable domain in full (rest from reference TRBV18 and TRBJ2-5): NAGVMQNPRHLVRRRGQEARLRCSPMKGHSHVYWYRQLPEEGLKFMVYLQKENIIDESGMPKERFSAEFPKEGPSILRIQQVVRGDSAAYFCASSLGMPRGRETQYFGPGTRLLVL.

This clone appeared a single time. The chain couples TRBV28 to TRBJ2-1, with TRBD2 matching 10 bases. Germline trimming cut 6 bases from V and 9 bases from J; bases unmatched to any gene: 8. Germline V CDR1 and CDR2: MDHEN, SYDVKM. The CDR3 sequence is 14 residues long. CDR3 protein: CASRSGRGVPEQFF. Here the CDR3 DNA reads TGTGCCAGCAGGAGCGGGAGGGGTGTACCTGAGCAGTTCTTC.

The gene calls are TRBV3-1 (or the pseudogene TRBV3-2) and TRBJ2-1; D remains ambiguous. Trimming removed 3 bases at V and 8 bases at J, with 5 bases between. The CDR3 sequence is 11 residues long. Germline V lookup: CDR1 LGHDT, CDR2 YNNKEL (reference sequence). CDR3 sequence: CASSHSDEQFF. The CDR3 DNA sequence: TGTGCCAGCAGCCATTCGGATGAGCAGTTCTTC.

The chain links TRBV9 to TRBJ2-5, with a weak D call TRBD2 (6 bases). Per the germline V gene, CDR1 is SGDLS and CDR2 is YYNGEE. Trimming left V 4 bases short and J 2 bases short, with 18 bases between. The length of the CDR3 is 16 residues. The CDR3 nucleotides are TGTGCCAGCAGCCCGGGGCTAGCGAGGGGTCAAGAGACCCAGTACTTC. This encodes CASSPGLARGQETQYF.

The rearrangement links TRBV5-8 to TRBJ1-4; 10 nucleotides match TRBD1. Germline lookup yields CDR1 SGHTS and CDR2 YDEGEE. J lost 7 bases, V lost 4 bases, and 10 bases had no gene match. CDR3 length: 16 amino acids. The CDR3 nucleotides read TGTGCCAGCAGCCCGCACCTTGGGACAGGGGCTGAAAAACTGTTTTTT. Translating gives CASSPHLGTGAEKLFF.

The chain employs TRBV4-2 and TRBJ2-5; 9 nucleotides line up with TRBD2. Germline V gene sequence: CDR1 LGHNA, CDR2 YNFKEQ. Unmatched junction bases numbered 7, after V lost 0 bases and J lost 5 bases. The CDR3 is 16 residues long. CDR3 amino acids: CASSQDGREGSETQYF. In DNA form, the CDR3 reads TGTGCCAGCAGCCAAGATGGGCGGGAGGGCAGTGAGACCCAGTACTTC.

The DNA for the CDR3 is TGTGCCACCCTGTCCGGGGGTTTAAACACCGGGGAGCTGTTTTTT. Its protein product is CATLSGGLNTGELFF. The chain employs TRBV10-3 and TRBJ2-2, with a weak D call TRBD2 (6 bases). The CDR3 has 15 residues. Germline V gene sequence: CDR1 ENHRY, CDR2 SYGVKD. Trimming shortened V by 10 bases and J by 2 bases, and 17 bases separated the two germline ends.

The gene calls are TRBV6-1 and TRBJ2-7; D possibly corresponds to TRBD1 (5 bases). V gave up 3 bases and J gave up 5 bases, with 5 bases separating them. The V gene's germline CDR1 is MNHNS and CDR2 SASEGT. There are 11 residues in the CDR3. The CDR3 region is CASSDRDEQYF. CDR3 in DNA: TGTGCCAGCAGTGACAGGGACGAGCAGTACTTC.

The genes are TRBV6-5 and TRBJ2-3; 10 bases fit TRBD2. The J segment lost 2 bases and the V segment lost 7 bases, leaving 6 bases of the junction unmatched. Germline values: CDR1 MNHEY, CDR2 SVGAGI. The CDR3 spans 15 residues. The CDR3 is CASTRTSGVTDTQYF. The CDR3 nucleotides are TGTGCCAGCACCCGGACTAGCGGAGTCACAGATACGCAGTATTTT.

This chain uses TRBV27 with TRBJ2-7, with 9 bases fitting TRBD1. Germline values: CDR1 MNHEY, CDR2 SMNVEV (reference sequence). CDR3 length: 14 amino acids. Losses at the gene ends were 2 bases for V and 4 bases for J; bases not matched to a gene: 3. The DNA of the CDR3 is TGTGCCAGCAGTTTAAGGGGACAGGGATACGAGCAGTACTTC. This gives the protein CASSLRGQGYEQYF.

The rearrangement uses TRBV5-1 and TRBJ1-1; 7 bases line up with TRBD1. The germline V gene encodes CDR1 SGHRS and CDR2 YFSETQ. V lost 4 bases and J lost 0; bases outside the gene matches: 9. CDR3 length equals 16 residues. The CDR3 reads CASSPWDSSMNTEAFF. CDR3 nucleotide sequence: TGCGCCAGCAGCCCCTGGGACAGCTCCATGAACACTGAAGCTTTCTTT.

The V and J genes are TRBV27 and TRBJ2-3, with TRBD1 matching 8 bases. The CDR3 is 14 amino acids. The germline gives CDR1 MNHEY, CDR2 SMNVEV (reference sequence). The V gene end was trimmed by 7 bases and the J gene end by 6 bases; junction bases not matched to a gene: 9. The CDR3 protein is CASKPDRAPDTQYF. CDR3 DNA: TGTGCCAGCAAACCGGACAGGGCCCCGGATACGCAGTATTTT.

The chain is built from TRBV12-3 or TRBV12-4 and TRBJ1-1, with no clear D. This CDR3 has 13 residues. Trimming stripped 2 bases from V and 0 bases from J, with 4 bases between. The CDR3 loop is CASSLHLNTEAFF. The CDR3 nucleotides are TGTGCCAGCAGTTTACATCTGAACACTGAAGCTTTCTTT.

This chain connects TRBV27 to TRBJ2-1, with 11 nucleotides matching TRBD1. Trimming cost V 5 bases and J 6 bases; bases outside gene matches: 9. Germline V gives CDR1 MNHEY, CDR2 SMNVEV (reference sequence). CDR3 length: 16 residues. The CDR3 nucleotides read TGTGCCAGCAGTCCGACCGGGACAGGGGGTGGCAATGAGCAGTTCTTC. Translating it yields CASSPTGTGGGNEQFF.

V gene TRBV12-3 or TRBV12-4 combines with J gene TRBJ2-1; D uncertain. The V and J ends lost 7 bases and 5 bases respectively, with 6 bases between them. The length of the CDR3 is 11 residues. The CDR3 nucleotides read TGTGCCAGCACCTCTAACAATGAGCAGTTCTTC. It translates to CASTSNNEQFF.

This CDR3 reads CASSGGLAGGLRDSYEQYF. For the CDR3, the DNA is TGTGCCAGCAGTGGGGGACTAGCGGGAGGGCTCCGGGATTCCTACGAGCAGTACTTC. The V and J genes are TRBV28 and TRBJ2-7, with TRBD2 matching over 16 bases. V lost 5 bases, J lost 1 base, and 11 bases stayed unmatched. The germline gives CDR1 MDHEN, CDR2 SYDVKM. The CDR3 consists of 19 residues.

The chain couples TRBV23-1 to TRBJ2-7; 8 nucleotides line up with TRBD1. TRBV23-1 is annotated as an ORF whose role is uncertain. This CDR3 contains 13 residues. V lost 4 bases to trimming and J lost 5 bases; unmatched junction nucleotides: 4. Here the CDR3 reads CASSPRGRDEQYF. The CDR3 region has the DNA TGCGCCAGCAGTCCCAGGGGGCGCGACGAGCAGTACTTC.

The chain couples TRBV29-1 to TRBJ2-7, with a possible D match to TRBD1 (6 bases). The V and J ends lost 6 bases and 6 bases respectively, with 12 bases between them. The CDR3 spans 11 residues. CDR1 is SQVTM and CDR2 is ANQGSEA in the germline V gene. CDR3 loop: CSVDTGSEQYF. The CDR3 coding sequence is TGCAGCGTGGATACAGGGTCCGAGCAGTACTTC.

CDR3 DNA: TGCAGCGCCGGGAGAGCGGGGGGGACCTACGAGCAGTACTTC. It specifies CSAGRAGGTYEQYF. This chain links TRBV29-1 with TRBJ2-7; the match to TRBD2 covers 10 bases. J gave up 2 bases and V 7 bases, and 8 bases lay outside the gene matches. The germline gives CDR1 SQVTM, CDR2 ANQGSEA. The CDR3 has 14 residues.

This clone was counted a single time. CDR3 sequence reads: CASSPRGSDTEAFF. In DNA, the CDR3 is TGTGCCAGCTCACCAAGGGGGAGCGACACTGAAGCTTTCTTT. V gene TRBV18 combines with J gene TRBJ1-1, with a tentative D call TRBD1 (6 bases). The CDR3 spans 14 residues. Germline V CDR1 and CDR2: KGHSH, LQKENI. Trimming left V 2 bases short and J 3 bases short, with 10 bases between.